Listed below are T cell receptor beta chains from one sample, sequenced in a study of control samples from healthy donors and cancer patients. Measured with immunoSEQ multiplex PCR; TCRdb has only the in-frame clones, and not every one. The data hold fewer than 200,000 clones, with roughly 95% observed a single time. Sequencing was done on a sample of blood. The receptors were gathered from a young woman in good health. Each CDR3 is given with its conserved first and last residue. Fields, in order: clone size, V gene, D gene, J gene, CDR3 DNA, CDR3 protein. A D gene is named only where the DNA matches it firmly. Only some rows state a clone size, as once, few, many or a class for expanded clones.

-	TRBV28	TRBD1	TRBJ1-3	TGTGCCAGCAGTCTCCGGGACAGGCCACTGGACACCATATATTTT	CASSLRDRPLDTIYF
many	TRBV10-2	-	TRBJ1-5	TGCGCCAGCAGTGAACATGTAGAGGGGGGAGAATATAGCAATCAGCCCCAGCATTTT	CASSEHVEGGEYSNQPQHF
-	TRBV19	-	TRBJ1-1	TGTGCCAGTAGTATAGGAAGACCGACTTTTGAAGCTTTCTTT	CASSIGRPTFEAFF
-	TRBV10-2	TRBD1	TRBJ2-7	TGCGCCAGCAGTCCACGGGACAGGGGGAAGGACGAGCAGTACTTC	CASSPRDRGKDEQYF
-	TRBV3-1/TRBV3-2	-	TRBJ2-3	TGTGCCAGCAGCCAATATCTAGCCAGGTCTAGCACAGATACGCAGTATTTT	CASSQYLARSSTDTQYF
-	TRBV11-2	-	TRBJ1-1	TGTGCCAGCAGCTTAGCCCTAATTCCGCGGACTGAAGCTTTCTTT	CASSLALIPRTEAFF
-	TRBV28	-	TRBJ1-1	TGTGCCAGCAGTTTCCCTTTTCCCATGAACACTGAAGCTTTCTTT	CASSFPFPMNTEAFF
-	TRBV7-8	-	TRBJ2-7	TGTGCCAGCAGCTTAGGCAGGATTGGTTCGGGCTACGAGCAGTACTTC	CASSLGRIGSGYEQYF
-	TRBV6-2/TRBV6-3	-	TRBJ1-1	TGTGCCAGCAGTCTTCCGGGGATCGGGGACACTGAAGCTTTCTTT	CASSLPGIGDTEAFF
-	TRBV5-1	-	TRBJ2-2	TGCGCCAGCAGCTCGGGACTGAGGAACACCGGGGAGCTGTTTTTT	CASSSGLRNTGELFF
-	TRBV10-3	TRBD1	TRBJ2-5	TGTGCCATCAGCCGGACAGGGAATTCCCAAGAGACCCAGTACTTC	CAISRTGNSQETQYF
-	TRBV11-1	-	TRBJ2-3	TGTGCCAGCAGCCCCCCAGGGTCCGATACGCAGTATTTT	CASSPPGSDTQYF
-	TRBV5-1	-	TRBJ1-2	TGCGCCAGCAGCTCCCTAGGGGTGGACTATGGCTACACCTTC	CASSSLGVDYGYTF
-	TRBV5-1	TRBD1	TRBJ1-2	TGCGCCAGCAGCTTGACCCGGACAGGGGGCGCGTATGGCTACACCTTC	CASSLTRTGGAYGYTF
-	TRBV3-1/TRBV3-2	-	TRBJ1-2	TGTGCCAGCAGCCAAAACTCAGGGGTTGCTGGCTACACCTTC	CASSQNSGVAGYTF
-	TRBV27	TRBD1	TRBJ1-5	TGTGCCAGCCTAGGGGACAGGGCCTATCAGCCCCAGCATTTT	CASLGDRAYQPQHF
-	TRBV28	-	TRBJ2-3	TGTGCCCTAGGGGACACTACAGATACGCAGTATTTT	CALGDTTDTQYF
-	TRBV9	TRBD1	TRBJ2-5	TGTGCCAGCAGCTCCCGGGACAGAAACCAAGAGACCCAGTACTTC	CASSSRDRNQETQYF
-	TRBV4-2	-	TRBJ2-2	TGTGCCAGCAGCCAAGAGCATACAGGGAACACCGGGGAGCTGTTTTTT	CASSQEHTGNTGELFF